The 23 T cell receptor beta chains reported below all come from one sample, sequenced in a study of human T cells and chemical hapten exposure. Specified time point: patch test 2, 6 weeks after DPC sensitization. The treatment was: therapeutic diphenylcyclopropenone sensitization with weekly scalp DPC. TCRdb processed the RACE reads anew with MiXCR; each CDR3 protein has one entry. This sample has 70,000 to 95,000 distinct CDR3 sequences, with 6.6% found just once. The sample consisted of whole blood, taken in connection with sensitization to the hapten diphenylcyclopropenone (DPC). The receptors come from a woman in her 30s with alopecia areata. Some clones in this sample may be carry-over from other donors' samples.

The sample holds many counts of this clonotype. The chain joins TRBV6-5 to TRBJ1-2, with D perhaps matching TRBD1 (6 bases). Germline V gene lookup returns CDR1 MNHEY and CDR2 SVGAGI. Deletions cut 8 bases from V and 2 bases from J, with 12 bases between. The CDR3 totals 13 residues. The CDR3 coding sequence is TGTGCCAGCTGGGCACAGGGAAACTATGGCTACACCTTC. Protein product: CASWAQGNYGYTF.

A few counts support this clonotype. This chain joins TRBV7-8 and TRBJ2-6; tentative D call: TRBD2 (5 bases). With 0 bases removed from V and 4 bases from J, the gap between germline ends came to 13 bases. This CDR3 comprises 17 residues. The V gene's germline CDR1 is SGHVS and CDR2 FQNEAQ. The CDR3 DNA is TGTGCCAGCAGCTTAGCGCAGCGGTACTACGGGGCCAACGTCCTGACTTTC. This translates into CASSLAQRYYGANVLTF.

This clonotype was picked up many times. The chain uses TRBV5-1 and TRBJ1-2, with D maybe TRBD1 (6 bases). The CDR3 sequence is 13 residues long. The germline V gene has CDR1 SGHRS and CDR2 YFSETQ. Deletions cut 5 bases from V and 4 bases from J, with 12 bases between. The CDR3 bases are TGCGCCAGCAGTAACGCGGACAGCTATGGCTACACCTTC. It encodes CASSNADSYGYTF.

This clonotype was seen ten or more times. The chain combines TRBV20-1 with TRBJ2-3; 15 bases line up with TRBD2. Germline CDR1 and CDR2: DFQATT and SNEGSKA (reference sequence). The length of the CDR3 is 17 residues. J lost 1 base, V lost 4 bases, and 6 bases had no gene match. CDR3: CSATGTSGGLGTDTQYF. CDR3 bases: TGCAGTGCTACCGGGACTAGCGGGGGGCTAGGCACAGATACGCAGTATTTT.

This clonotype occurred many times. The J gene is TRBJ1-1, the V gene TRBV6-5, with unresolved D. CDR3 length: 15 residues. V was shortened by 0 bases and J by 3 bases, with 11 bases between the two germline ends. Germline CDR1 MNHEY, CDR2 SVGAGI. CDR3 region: CASSYSDGSYTEAFF. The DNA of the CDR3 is TGTGCCAGCAGTTACTCGGACGGTTCATACACTGAAGCTTTCTTT.

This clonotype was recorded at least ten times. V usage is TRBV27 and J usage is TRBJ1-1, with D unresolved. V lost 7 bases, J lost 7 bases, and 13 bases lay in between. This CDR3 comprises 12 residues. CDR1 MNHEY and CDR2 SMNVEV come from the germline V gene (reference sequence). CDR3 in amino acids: CASIGERGEAFF. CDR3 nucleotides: TGTGCCAGCATTGGGGAGAGAGGTGAAGCTTTCTTT.

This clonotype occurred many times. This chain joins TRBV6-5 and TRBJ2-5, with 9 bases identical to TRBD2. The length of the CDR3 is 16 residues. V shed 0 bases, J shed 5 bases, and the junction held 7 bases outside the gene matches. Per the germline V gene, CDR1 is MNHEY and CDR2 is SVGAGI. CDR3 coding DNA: TGTGCCAGCAGTTACTCTAGCGGGGGATGGGATGAGACCCAGTACTTC. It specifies CASSYSSGGWDETQYF.

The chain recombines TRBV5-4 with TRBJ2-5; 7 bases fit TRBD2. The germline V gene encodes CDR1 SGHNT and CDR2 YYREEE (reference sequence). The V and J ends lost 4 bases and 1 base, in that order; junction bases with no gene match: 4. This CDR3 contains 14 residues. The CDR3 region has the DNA TGTGCCAGCAGCCGAGCGGGGATCCAAGAGACCCAGTACTTC. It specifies CASSRAGIQETQYF.

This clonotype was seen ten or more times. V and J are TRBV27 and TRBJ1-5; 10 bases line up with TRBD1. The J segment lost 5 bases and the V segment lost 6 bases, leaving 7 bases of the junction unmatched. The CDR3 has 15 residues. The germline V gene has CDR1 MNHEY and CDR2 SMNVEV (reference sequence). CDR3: CASRQGTGDDQPQHF. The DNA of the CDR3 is TGTGCCAGCAGGCAGGGGACAGGGGATGATCAGCCCCAGCATTTT.

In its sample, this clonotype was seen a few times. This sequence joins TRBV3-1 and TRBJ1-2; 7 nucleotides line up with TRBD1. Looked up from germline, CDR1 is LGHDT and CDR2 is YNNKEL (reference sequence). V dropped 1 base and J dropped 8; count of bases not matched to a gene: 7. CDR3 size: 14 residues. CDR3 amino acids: CASSQAQGKVGYTF. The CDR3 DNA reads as TGTGCCAGCAGCCAAGCACAGGGGAAGGTGGGCTACACCTTC. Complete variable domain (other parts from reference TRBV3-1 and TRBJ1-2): DTAVSQTPKYLVTQMGNDKSIKCEQNLGHDTMYWYKQDSKKFLKIMFSYNNKELIINETVPNRFSPKSPDKAHLNLHINSLELGDSAVYFCASSQAQGKVGYTFGSGTRLTVV.

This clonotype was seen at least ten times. The CDR3 DNA is TGTGCCAGCAGCCCCCCAGGGGTGACTGAAGCTTTCTTT. It encodes CASSPPGVTEAFF. The chain employs TRBV7-2 and TRBJ1-1; maybe TRBD1 (6 bases). The ends were cut back, 5 bases at V and 5 bases at J, with 12 bases in the middle. The CDR3 length is 13 residues. The germline V gene has CDR1 SGHTA and CDR2 FQGNSA.

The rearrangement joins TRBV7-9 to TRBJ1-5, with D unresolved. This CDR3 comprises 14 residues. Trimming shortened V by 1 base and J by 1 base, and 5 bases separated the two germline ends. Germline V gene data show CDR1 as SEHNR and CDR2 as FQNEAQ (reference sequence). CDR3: CASSLERSNQPQHF. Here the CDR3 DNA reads TGTGCCAGCAGCTTAGAGCGGAGCAATCAGCCCCAGCATTTT. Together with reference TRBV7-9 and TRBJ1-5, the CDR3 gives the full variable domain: DTGVSQNPRHKITKRGQNVTFRCDPISEHNRLYWYRQTLGQGPEFLTYFQNEAQLEKSRLLSDRFSAERPKGSFSTLEIQRTEQGDSAMYLCASSLERSNQPQHFGDGTRLSIL.

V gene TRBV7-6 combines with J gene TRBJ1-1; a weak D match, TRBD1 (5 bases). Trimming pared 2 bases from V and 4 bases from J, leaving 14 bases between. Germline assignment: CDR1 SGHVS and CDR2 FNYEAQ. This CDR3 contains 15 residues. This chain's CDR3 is CASSLIGGVGTEAFF. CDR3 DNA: TGTGCCAGCAGCTTAATTGGGGGGGTGGGCACTGAAGCTTTCTTT. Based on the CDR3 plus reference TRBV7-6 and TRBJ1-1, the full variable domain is GAGVSQSPRYKVTKRGQDVALRCDPISGHVSLYWYRQALGQGPEFLTYFNYEAQQDKSGLPNDRFSAERPEGSISTLTIQRTEQRDSAMYRCASSLIGGVGTEAFFGQGTRLTVV.

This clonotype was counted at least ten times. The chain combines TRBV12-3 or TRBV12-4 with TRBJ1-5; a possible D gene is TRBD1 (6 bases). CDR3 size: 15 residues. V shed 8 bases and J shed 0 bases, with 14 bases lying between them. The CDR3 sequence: CASQGQPNSNQPQHF. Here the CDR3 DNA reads TGTGCCAGCCAAGGACAGCCGAATAGCAATCAGCCCCAGCATTTT.

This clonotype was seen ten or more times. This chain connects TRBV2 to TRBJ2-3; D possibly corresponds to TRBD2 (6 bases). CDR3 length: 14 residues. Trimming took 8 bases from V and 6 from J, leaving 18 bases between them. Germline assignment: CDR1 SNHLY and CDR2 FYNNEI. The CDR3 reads CASGPGGAGDTQYF. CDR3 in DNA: TGTGCCAGCGGTCCTGGCGGGGCCGGTGATACGCAGTATTTT.

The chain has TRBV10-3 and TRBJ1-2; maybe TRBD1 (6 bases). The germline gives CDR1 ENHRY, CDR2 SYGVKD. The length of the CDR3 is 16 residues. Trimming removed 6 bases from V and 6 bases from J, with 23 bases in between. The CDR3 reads CAISDRSFGGVDGYTF. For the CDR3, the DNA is TGTGCCATCAGCGACAGGTCCTTTGGGGGGGTCGATGGCTACACCTTC.

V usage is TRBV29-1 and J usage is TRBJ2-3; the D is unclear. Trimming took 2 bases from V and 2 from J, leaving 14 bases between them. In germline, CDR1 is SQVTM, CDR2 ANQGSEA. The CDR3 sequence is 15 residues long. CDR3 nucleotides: TGCAGCGTTGAATGGTATTTCCCCAACACAGATACGCAGTATTTT. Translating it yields CSVEWYFPNTDTQYF.

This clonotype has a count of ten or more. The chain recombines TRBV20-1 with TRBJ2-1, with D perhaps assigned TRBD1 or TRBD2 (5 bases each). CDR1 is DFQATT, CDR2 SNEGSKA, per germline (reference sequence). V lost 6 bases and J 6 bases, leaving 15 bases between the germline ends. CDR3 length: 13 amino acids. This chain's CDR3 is CSAPDRRGNEQFF. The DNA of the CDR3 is TGCAGTGCCCCCGACAGACGGGGCAATGAGCAGTTCTTC.

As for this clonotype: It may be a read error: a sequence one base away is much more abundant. In DNA, the CDR3 is TGTGCCAGCAGCTTTAACTCGTACACTGAAGCTTTCTTT. Its translation is CASSFNSYTEAFF. The chain employs TRBV7-3 and TRBJ1-1, with unresolved D. CDR1 and CDR2 (germline): SGHTA, FQGTGA. Trimming shortened V by 3 bases and J by 3 bases, and 8 bases separated the two germline ends. The CDR3 sequence is 13 residues long.

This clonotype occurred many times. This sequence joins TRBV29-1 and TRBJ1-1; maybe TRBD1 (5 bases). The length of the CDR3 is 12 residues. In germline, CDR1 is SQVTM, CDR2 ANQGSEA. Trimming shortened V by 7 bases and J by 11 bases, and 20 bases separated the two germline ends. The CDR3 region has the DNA TGCAGCGGTGCGCTTGGGGTGGGGGGGGCTTTCTTT. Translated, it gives CSGALGVGGAFF.

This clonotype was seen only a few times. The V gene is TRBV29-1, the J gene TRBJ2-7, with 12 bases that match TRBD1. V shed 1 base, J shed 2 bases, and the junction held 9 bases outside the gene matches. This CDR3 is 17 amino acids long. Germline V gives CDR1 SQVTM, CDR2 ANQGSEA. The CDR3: CSVEGGTGGPPPYEQYF. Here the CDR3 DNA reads TGCAGCGTTGAAGGAGGGACAGGGGGCCCCCCTCCCTACGAGCAGTACTTC.

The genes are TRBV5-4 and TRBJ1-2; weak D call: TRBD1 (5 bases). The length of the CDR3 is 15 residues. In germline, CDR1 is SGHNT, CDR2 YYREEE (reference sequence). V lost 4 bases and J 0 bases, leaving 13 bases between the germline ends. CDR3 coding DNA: TGTGCCAGCAGCCTATTCCAGGGACCTAACTATGGCTACACCTTC. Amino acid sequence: CASSLFQGPNYGYTF.

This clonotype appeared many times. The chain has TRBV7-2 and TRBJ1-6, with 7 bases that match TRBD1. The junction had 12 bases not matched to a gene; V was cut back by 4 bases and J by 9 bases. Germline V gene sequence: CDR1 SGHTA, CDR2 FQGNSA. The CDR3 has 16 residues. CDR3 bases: TGTGCCAGCAGCTCCCACCAACAGGGGTTTGGTTCACCCCTCCACTTT. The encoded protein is CASSSHQQGFGSPLHF. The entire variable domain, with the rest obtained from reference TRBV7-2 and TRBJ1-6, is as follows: GAGVSQSPSNKVTEKGKDVELRCDPISGHTALYWYRQSLGQGLEFLIYFQGNSAPDKSGLPSDRFSAERTGGSVSTLTIQRTQQEDSAVYLCASSSHQQGFGSPLHFGNGTRLTVT.